These 13 T cell receptor beta chains came from one sample sequenced in a study of response to subunit inactivated influenza vaccine. TCRdb analysed the RT-PCR reads with MiXCR anew, one entry per CDR3 protein. The data contain roughly 570,000 distinct CDR3 sequences, about an eighth of them singletons. The material sequenced was PBMCs from blood, taken about 40 days after vaccination. These receptors all stem from a man aged 45-65 years who received an inactivated influenza vaccine.

This clonotype turned up a few times. The rearrangement joins TRBV6-1 to TRBJ2-2, with 7 positions matching TRBD2. CDR1 is MNHNS, CDR2 SASEGT, per germline. The V and J ends lost 6 bases and 4 bases, in that order; junction bases with no gene match: 2. The CDR3 contains 13 residues. The CDR3 protein is CASSWGGTGELFF. Written as DNA, the CDR3 is TGTGCCAGCAGCTGGGGGGGCACCGGGGAGCTGTTTTTT.

This clonotype was counted between two and nine times. The rearrangement joins TRBV6-2 or TRBV6-3 to TRBJ1-6; 7 bases are shared with TRBD1. Germline CDR1 reads MNHEY; CDR2 reads SVGEGT. After removal of 2 bases from V and 7 bases from J, the junction contained 5 bases not matched to a gene. This CDR3 region has 15 residues. In DNA, the CDR3 is TGTGCCAGCAGTTACGGTCTCAGGGGGAATTCACCCCTCCACTTT. Its protein product is CASSYGLRGNSPLHF.

This clonotype was found many times. This chain joins TRBV27 and TRBJ2-7; D could derive from TRBD1 or TRBD2 (6 bases each). The CDR3 consists of 15 residues. The germline gives CDR1 MNHEY, CDR2 SMNVEV (reference sequence). The germline V and J ends were trimmed by 6 bases and 2 bases, with 17 bases remaining between them. In DNA form, the CDR3 reads TGTGCCAGCAGAGGGGGAGGACAGCGAGCCTACGAGCAGTACTTC. Protein sequence: CASRGGGQRAYEQYF.

The chain combines TRBV20-1 with TRBJ2-5; TRBD1 matches 9 bases. From germline, CDR1 is DFQATT and CDR2 SNEGSKA (reference sequence). Trimming took 2 bases from V and 5 from J; bases not matched to a gene: 3. The CDR3 is 13 amino acids. The CDR3: CSARRDRVETQYF. The CDR3 DNA reads as TGCAGTGCTAGACGGGACAGGGTGGAGACCCAGTACTTC.

This clonotype was seen only a few times. The DNA of the CDR3 is TGTGCCAGCAGTTACTCCACCGCGGGTTCAAGAGGCTACACCTTC. Protein product: CASSYSTAGSRGYTF. The chain is built from TRBV6-5 and TRBJ1-2, with no clear D. The length of the CDR3 is 15 residues. V was pared by 0 bases and J by 8 bases, with 16 bases between. Germline CDR1 and CDR2: MNHEY and SVGAGI.

The chain uses TRBV28 and TRBJ1-5; no clear D gene. The CDR3 contains 11 residues. Trimming left V 5 bases short and J 9 bases short, with 8 bases between. Germline CDR1 reads MDHEN; CDR2 reads SYDVKM. The CDR3, as DNA: TGTGCCAGCAGTCAAAAGGGGCCCCAGCATTTT. This codes for CASSQKGPQHF.

V usage is TRBV7-9 and J usage is TRBJ2-1; TRBD1 agrees at 10 bases. Germline V gene data show CDR1 as SEHNR and CDR2 as FQNEAQ (reference sequence). CDR3 length equals 15 residues. The ends lost 5 bases at V and 6 bases at J; junction bases unmatched: 7. CDR3 sequence reads: CASSPGTGVSNEQFF. CDR3 coding DNA: TGTGCCAGCAGCCCCGGGACAGGGGTCTCCAATGAGCAGTTCTTC.

J is TRBJ1-2 and V is TRBV20-1; no firm D call. Trimming shortened V by 3 bases and J by 1 base, and 6 bases separated the two germline ends. Germline V gene lookup returns CDR1 DFQATT and CDR2 SNEGSKA (reference sequence). The CDR3 covers 12 residues. The CDR3 region has the DNA TGCAGTGCTAGCCCCGGTAACTATGGCTACACCTTC. Amino acid sequence: CSASPGNYGYTF.

This clonotype was counted between two and nine times. The chain has TRBV4-1 and TRBJ2-7; D is ambiguous. This CDR3 region has 16 residues. Germline V gene lookup returns CDR1 MGHRA and CDR2 YSYEKL. V shed 0 bases and J shed 4 bases, with 16 bases lying between them. CDR3 loop: CASSQDRSLFPYEQYF. The CDR3 DNA is TGCGCCAGCAGCCAAGATCGGTCCTTGTTTCCTTACGAGCAGTACTTC.

This clonotype has at least ten counts. J is TRBJ2-7 and V is TRBV9; 9 bases are shared with TRBD1. Germline values: CDR1 SGDLS, CDR2 YYNGEE. Trimming took 4 bases from V and 2 from J; bases not matched to a gene: 4. The CDR3 consists of 14 residues. For the CDR3, the DNA is TGTGCCAGCAGCCGGGACAGGGTTGCCTACGAGCAGTACTTC. It specifies CASSRDRVAYEQYF.

There are a few counts of this clonotype. The V gene is TRBV11-2, the J gene TRBJ2-3, with no clear D. The V gene's germline CDR1 is SGHAT and CDR2 FQNNGV. This CDR3 comprises 13 residues. The V and J ends lost 5 bases and 4 bases respectively, with 10 bases between them. Here the CDR3 reads CASSPAASDTQYF. DNA of the CDR3: TGTGCCAGCAGCCCCGCGGCTTCAGATACGCAGTATTTT.

This clonotype was recorded at least ten times. V usage is TRBV10-3 and J usage is TRBJ1-6; TRBD1 is a possible D gene (6 bases). The CDR3 has 14 residues. The germline gives CDR1 ENHRY, CDR2 SYGVKD. V was shortened by 6 bases and J by 7 bases, with 13 bases between the two germline ends. The CDR3 is CAIRTTGRNSPLHF. The CDR3 DNA reads TGTGCCATCAGAACCACAGGGCGGAATTCACCCCTCCACTTT.

This clonotype was seen many times. The V call is TRBV6-1, the J call TRBJ2-5; 11 nucleotides line up with TRBD1. The CDR3 length is 15 residues. Trimming cost V 4 bases and J 7 bases; bases outside gene matches: 8. CDR1 is MNHNS and CDR2 is SASEGT in the germline V gene. CDR3 sequence (DNA): TGTGCCAGCAGTGGAGGGACAGGGGGGAAGATGACCCAGTACTTC. Its protein product is CASSGGTGGKMTQYF.